This paragraph reports one T cell receptor (beta chain). Its specificity is not known. TCRdb re-called the 5' RACE reads and catalogs CDR3 proteins one per entry, DNA excluded. The ten most abundant clones cover more than 35% of a sample with 150,000 to 180,000 distinct CDR3 sequences. The CDR3 length is 18 residues. The germline V gene has CDR1 MGHRA and CDR2 YSYEKL. The sample is drawn from a study of T cells expressing NK-cell markers. The study, taken as a whole, reports: The CD3+CD56-NKG2C+ fraction was also led by these clonotypes in several donors.

The sequenced material came from blood T cells: a sorted CD56 or NKG2C T cell subset, CD4+ or CD8+ T cells, or bulk PBMC T cells (not recorded which). The J gene is TRBJ2-1, the V gene TRBV4-1; as DNA is missing, the TRBD2 call by TCRdb cannot be tested. The sequence was collected from a woman in her forties or fifties in good health. CDR3 sequence reads: CASSQARASGIVSNEQFF.